The source of this T cell receptor beta chain is a study of T cell responses to AZD1222 COVID-19 vaccine. In regard to this clone: Its antigen remains unknown.

Sequencing was performed with immunoSEQ multiplex PCR; in TCRdb, only in-frame clones are kept and a portion is missing. The table includes 150,000 or so clones, roughly nine tenths detected once. Study-level findings and limits: No repertoire was sampled before or during the peak T cell response, only after it. Close to half of spike-specific TCRs reportedly recognize unmutated variant regions. Just 5 to 7 people given AZD1222 tested seropositive at baseline.

The sample was peripheral blood, taken on day 0 of AZD1222 vaccination. The TCR sequence derives from an adult in good health.

CDR3 nucleotides: TGCGCCAGCAGTGACCTCAGGGGGGGAAACACCATATATTTT. Translation: CASSDLRGGNTIYF. The rearrangement uses TRBV10-2 and TRBJ1-3, with 7 bases matching TRBD1. The CDR3 covers 14 residues. Germline-derived CDR1 and CDR2 are WSHSY and SAAADI. The V segment lost 3 bases and the J segment 4 bases; nucleotides outside the gene matches: 3.